This T cell receptor (beta chain) was identified during a study of low-dose radiotherapy and immunotherapy resistance in tumors. This CDR3 has 14 amino acids. Germline CDR1 is SQVTM and CDR2 is ANQGSEA. V shed 8 bases, J shed 8 bases, and the junction held 10 bases outside the gene matches. Documented time point: after trial treatment. Treatment reported: LDRT plus nivolumab, ipilimumab, low-dose cyclophosphamide and aspirin (RACIN trial). Donors were dosed with nivolumab and ipilimumab; they also received aspirin, low-dose cyclophosphamide and low-dose radiotherapy. TRAV- and TRBV-specific primers primed first-strand cDNA, covering alpha and beta chains. TCRs were put through roughly 19 PCR cycles of amplification with Phusion. A constant-region primer and the V-primer adapter served as the primer pair. Using its own MiXCR run on the reads, TCRdb lists one record per CDR3 protein. The sample includes fewer than 110,000 distinct CDR3 sequences, under 25% of them seen just once.

This specimen consisted of PBMCs, obtained after low-dose radiotherapy plus immunotherapy. The rearrangement uses TRBV29-1 and TRBJ2-1; 12 nucleotides agree with TRBD2. This TCR came from a male donor with prostate cancer. CDR3: CSIEGLAGGDEQFF. Written as DNA, the CDR3 is TGCAGCATAGAGGGACTAGCGGGCGGGGATGAGCAGTTCTTC.